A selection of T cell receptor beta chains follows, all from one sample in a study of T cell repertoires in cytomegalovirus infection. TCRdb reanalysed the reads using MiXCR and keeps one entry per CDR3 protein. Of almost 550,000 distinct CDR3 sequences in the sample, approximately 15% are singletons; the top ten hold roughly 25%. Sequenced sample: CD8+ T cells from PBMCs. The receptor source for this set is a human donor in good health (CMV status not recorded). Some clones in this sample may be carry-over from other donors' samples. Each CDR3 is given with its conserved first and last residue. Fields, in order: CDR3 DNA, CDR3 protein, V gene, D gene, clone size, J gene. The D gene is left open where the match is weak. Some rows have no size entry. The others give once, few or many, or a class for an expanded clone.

cdr3_nt: TGTGCCTGGAGGCGACAGGACTATGGCTACACCTTC
cdr3_aa: CAWRRQDYGYTF
v_call: TRBV30
d_call: -
clone_size: -
j_call: TRBJ1-2

cdr3_nt: TGCGCCAGCAGCACATCTCCCGACGGGCAAGTGACAGATACGCAGTATTTT
cdr3_aa: CASSTSPDGQVTDTQYF
v_call: TRBV5-1
d_call: -
clone_size: many
j_call: TRBJ2-3

cdr3_nt: TGTGCCAGCAGCTCTGGGACTCTTGACGAGCAGTACTTC
cdr3_aa: CASSSGTLDEQYF
v_call: TRBV7-3
d_call: -
clone_size: -
j_call: TRBJ2-7

cdr3_nt: TGTGCCAGCAGCTTAATTGAGGGGGCGGGGGGCTACACCTTC
cdr3_aa: CASSLIEGAGGYTF
v_call: TRBV7-2
d_call: TRBD1
clone_size: many
j_call: TRBJ1-2

cdr3_nt: TGTGCCAGCAGCGAGCCTACAGGGGATACGCAGTATTTT
cdr3_aa: CASSEPTGDTQYF
v_call: TRBV7-9
d_call: -
clone_size: -
j_call: TRBJ2-3

cdr3_nt: TGCAGTGCTAGAAGGAGGGGGACCGGGGAGCTGTTTTTT
cdr3_aa: CSARRRGTGELFF
v_call: TRBV20-1
d_call: -
clone_size: -
j_call: TRBJ2-2

cdr3_nt: TGTGCCAGCAGTGTCGGGACAGGAGGCGAGCAGTACTTC
cdr3_aa: CASSVGTGGEQYF
v_call: TRBV27
d_call: TRBD1
clone_size: -
j_call: TRBJ2-7

cdr3_nt: TGTGCCAGCAGTGAGGGCATACCTGGGGCCAACGTCCTGACTTTC
cdr3_aa: CASSEGIPGANVLTF
v_call: TRBV6-6
d_call: -
clone_size: few
j_call: TRBJ2-6

cdr3_nt: TGTGCCAGCAGCTTGGAATCCCTTCGGAACACCATATATTTT
cdr3_aa: CASSLESLRNTIYF
v_call: TRBV5-8
d_call: -
clone_size: few
j_call: TRBJ1-3

cdr3_nt: TGTGCCAGCAGCAAGCAGGTTGGGGAAGAAACCTACGAGCAGTACTTC
cdr3_aa: CASSKQVGEETYEQYF
v_call: TRBV7-9
d_call: -
clone_size: many
j_call: TRBJ2-7

cdr3_nt: TGTGCCAGCAGCCTCCTAGCGGGGGGGTCCTCGGGCACAGATACGCAGTATTTT
cdr3_aa: CASSLLAGGSSGTDTQYF
v_call: TRBV3-1
d_call: TRBD2
clone_size: -
j_call: TRBJ2-3

cdr3_nt: TGTGCCAGCAGCTTAGCGCAGGGGGCCCCCTACGAGCAGTACTTC
cdr3_aa: CASSLAQGAPYEQYF
v_call: TRBV7-6
d_call: TRBD1
clone_size: -
j_call: TRBJ2-7

cdr3_nt: TGTGCCAGCAGTTACCCTCGACTAGCGGAAGGGAAGCTGTTTTTT
cdr3_aa: CASSYPRLAEGKLFF
v_call: TRBV6-6
d_call: TRBD2
clone_size: -
j_call: TRBJ2-2